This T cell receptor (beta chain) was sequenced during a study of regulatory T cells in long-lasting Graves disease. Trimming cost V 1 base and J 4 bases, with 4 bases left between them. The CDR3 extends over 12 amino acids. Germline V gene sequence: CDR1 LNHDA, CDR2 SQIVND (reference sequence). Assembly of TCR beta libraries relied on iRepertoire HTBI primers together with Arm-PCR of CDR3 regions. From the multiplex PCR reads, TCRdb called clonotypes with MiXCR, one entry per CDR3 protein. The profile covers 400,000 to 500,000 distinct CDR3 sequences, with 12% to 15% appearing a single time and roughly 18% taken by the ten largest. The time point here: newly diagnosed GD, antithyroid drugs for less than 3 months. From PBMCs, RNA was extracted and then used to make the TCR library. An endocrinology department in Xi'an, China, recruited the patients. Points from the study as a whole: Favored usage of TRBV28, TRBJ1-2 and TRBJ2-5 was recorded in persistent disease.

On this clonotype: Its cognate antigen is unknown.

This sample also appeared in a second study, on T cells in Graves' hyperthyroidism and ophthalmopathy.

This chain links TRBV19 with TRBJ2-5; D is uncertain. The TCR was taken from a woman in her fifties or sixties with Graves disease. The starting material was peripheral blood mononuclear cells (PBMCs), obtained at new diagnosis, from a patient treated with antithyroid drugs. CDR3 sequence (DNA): TGTGCCAGTAGTATAGCTGGAGAGACCCAGTACTTC. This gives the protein CASSIAGETQYF.